The sequence of this T cell receptor beta chain was determined in a study of blood T cells in healthy people across ages. CDR1 and CDR2 (germline): SGHTA, FQGNSA. The CDR3 consists of 12 residues. Then a second PCR, running about 7 to 11 cycles, was carried out with a sample-barcoded 5' primer and a J-beta primer mix. One entry per CDR3 protein results from TCRdb running MiXCR on the 5' RACE reads. In the table there are 800,000 to 950,000 distinct CDR3 sequences, under 35% of which are singletons. On this clonotype itself: Compared with germline, one end of the junction differs, possibly owing to a read error.

The sample providers were healthy Caucasian people from Russia, aged about 6 to 90. The same data also went into a second study, on T cells of mothers and their children.

This receptor was obtained from a woman aged 40-49 years in good health. The sample taken for sequencing was blood. V usage is TRBV7-2 and J usage is TRBJ2-7; no clear D. CDR3 sequence reads: CASSLASYERYF. In nucleotides, the CDR3 is TGTGCCAGCAGCTTAGCGTCGTACGAGCGGTACTTC.